This T cell receptor (beta chain) is from a study of cytomegalovirus exposure and HLA in healthy donors. Study conclusions and caveats: Accurate predictions that matched the HLA-A and HLA-B alleles of most subjects were reportedly made from TCR beta sequences. In vitro data verified a few CMV-associated chains as specific for CMV antigens. Later analysis identified a missense DCLRE1C variant that was linked to TCR beta V- and J-gene trimming. A later analysis showed HLA-associated TCR beta chains outstripping equally common others in clonal expansion.

CDR1 and CDR2 from the germline V gene are MNHNS and SASEGT. V lost 5 bases, J lost 2 bases, and 9 bases stayed unmatched. This CDR3 comprises 15 residues. PCR used 60 Vbeta primers and 13 Jbeta primers. Sequencing was performed with immunoSEQ multiplex PCR; in TCRdb, only in-frame clones are kept and a portion is missing. The sample includes some 250,000 clones, about 81% seen only once; the top ten take approximately 8.4%. A few counts support this clone. Its antigen is still unknown. The sequence was obtained from a woman aged 55-70 years in good health and CMV-seropositive. V and J are TRBV6-1 and TRBJ2-7; 7 bases align to TRBD2. Specimen: PBMCs. Here the CDR3 reads CASSKEGGGTYEQYF. CDR3 in DNA: TGTGCCAGCAGTAAAGAGGGCGGGGGAACCTACGAGCAGTACTTC.